The present TCR beta chain was sequenced within a study of memory CD4+ T cells and cytomegalovirus serostatus. The sort gate was single viable CD3+CD4+CD8-CD45RO+ cells for memory CD4+ T cells. Study conclusions and caveats: Median bootstrapped AUC for CMV status was around 0.96 originally, 0.75 to 0.91 US-trained.

The CDR3 sequence is 13 residues long. V dropped 2 bases and J dropped 5; count of bases not matched to a gene: 6. The germline V gene has CDR1 SQVTM and CDR2 ANQGSEA. This clone was recorded only once. The antigen remains undetermined. Produced via immunoSEQ multiplex PCR; TCRdb's table is partial and in-frame only. The table shows approximately 41,000 clones, with 75% to 85% occurring only once. The sample taken for sequencing was memory CD4+ T cells from blood. V is TRBV29-1 and J is TRBJ2-7, with 7 bases aligning to TRBD1. This TCR came from an adult in good health and CMV-seronegative. The CDR3 DNA sequence: TGCAGCGTTGAAACAGGGGCTGGCGACGAGCAGTACTTC. It encodes CSVETGAGDEQYF.